This T cell receptor beta chain comes out of a study of OX40 agonist ivuxolimab in advanced cancers. Background on the study: Patients in the trial were receiving intravenous ivuxolimab every 2 weeks, at doses of 0.01 to 10 mg/kg. Partial responses occurred in Three dose-escalation patients, one with hepatocellular carcinoma and two with cutaneous melanoma.

This clone was observed a single time. Germline is not matched at one junction end, which may reflect a read error. Other DNA sequences from this sample encode an identical CDR3 as well. Collection of blood occurred at baseline, at cycle 4 day 1, and at cycle 7 day 1. Some clones are missing from TCRdb's copy, which holds only in-frame ones; the method was immunoSEQ multiplex PCR. The sample contains tens of thousands of clones, 70% to 90% of which appear only once. Germline V CDR1 and CDR2: SGDLS, YYNGEE. CDR3 length equals 16 residues. This chain connects TRBV9 to TRBJ2-7; 9 bases agree with TRBD2. The sequencing used CD4+ or CD8+ T cells sorted from blood, collected in a trial of the OX40 agonist ivuxolimab. The receptor was derived from an adult with an advanced solid tumor such as melanoma, head and neck, liver or kidney cancer. CDR3 amino acids: CASSVEGGEREAEQYF. The CDR3 DNA reads as TGTGCCAGTAGCGTAGAGGGGGGTGAGCGGGAGGCCGAGCAGTACTTC. The variable domain in full, with the rest retrieved from reference TRBV9 and TRBJ2-7, is DSGVTQTPKHLITATGQRVTLRCSPRSGDLSVYWYQQSLDQGLQFLIQYYNGEERAKGNILERFSAQQFPDLHSELNLSSLELGDSALYFCASSVEGGEREAEQYFGPGTRLTVT.